Following are 17 T cell receptor beta chains from one sample sequenced in a study of blood T cells in healthy people across ages. For the second PCR, which ran for roughly 6 to 11 cycles, a sample-barcoded 5' primer and a J-beta primer mix were used. MiXCR, applied by TCRdb to the 5' RACE reads, yields one record per CDR3 protein. The profile covers 900,000 to 950,000 distinct CDR3 sequences, with about 27% appearing a single time and roughly 10% taken by the ten largest. The data also belong to a second study, concerning T cells of mothers and their children.

Input material: blood. These receptors came from a woman aged 40 to 49 in good health.

CDR3 region: CASSRQGPGNIQYF. For the CDR3, the DNA is TGTGCCAGCAGCAGACAGGGGCCGGGAAACATTCAGTACTTC. V usage is TRBV7-2 and J usage is TRBJ2-4, with 8 nucleotides matching TRBD1. The CDR3 runs 14 residues. V shed 5 bases and J 6 bases; nucleotides not matched to a gene: 6. Germline CDR1 and CDR2: SGHTA and FQGNSA.

Note on this clonotype: A read error may be the cause here, since a much bigger clone is one base away. The chain has TRBV10-3 and TRBJ2-5; 10 nucleotides agree with TRBD1. The J segment lost 13 bases and the V segment lost 3 bases, leaving 20 bases of the junction unmatched. Per the germline V gene, CDR1 is ENHRY and CDR2 is SYGVKD. The CDR3 has 17 amino acids. In DNA form, the CDR3 reads TGTGCCATCAGTGACGAGGCCGGGACAGGGGCTGGATACGAGCGGTACTTC. Encoded protein: CAISDEAGTGAGYERYF.

This clonotype was counted at least ten times. This rearrangement joins TRBV10-3 to TRBJ1-5; TRBD1 is a possible D gene (6 bases). Per the germline V gene, CDR1 is ENHRY and CDR2 is SYGVKD. The V end lost 3 bases, the J end lost 4 bases, and 13 bases lay between the germline ends. The CDR3 length is 15 residues. CDR3 DNA sequence: TGTGCCATCAGTGATGGGCAGGGGAGTAATCAGCCCCAGCATTTT. Protein sequence: CAISDGQGSNQPQHF.

The J gene is TRBJ2-3, the V gene TRBV2; no clear D. The CDR3 length is 13 residues. CDR1 and CDR2 from the germline V gene are SNHLY and FYNNEI. V was shortened by 8 bases and J by 5 bases, with 14 bases between the two germline ends. The CDR3 nucleotides read TGTGCCAGCTCCCGAAGCAAGGGAGATACGCAGTATTTT. This codes for CASSRSKGDTQYF. Variable domain in full (rest from reference TRBV2 and TRBJ2-3): EPEVTQTPSHQVTQMGQEVILRCVPISNHLYFYWYRQILGQKVEFLVSFYNNEISEKSEIFDDQFSVERPDGSNFTLKIRSTKLEDSAMYFCASSRSKGDTQYFGPGTRLTVL.

This clonotype was counted ten times or more. The CDR3 nucleotides are TGTGCCAGCACAACGGGGGACCACTCCTACGAGCAGTACTTC. This translates into CASTTGDHSYEQYF. The rearrangement uses TRBV12-3 or TRBV12-4 and TRBJ2-7; tentatively, D is TRBD2 (6 bases). This CDR3 is 14 amino acids long. V lost 7 bases, J lost 0 bases, and 13 bases lay in between.

There are a few counts of this clonotype. The gene calls are TRBV12-3 or TRBV12-4 and TRBJ1-5; a weak D match, TRBD1 (5 bases). Trimming removed 1 base from V and 6 bases from J, with 10 bases in between. The CDR3 covers 14 residues. CDR3 amino acids: CASSLVAGPQPQHF. In DNA form, the CDR3 reads TGTGCCAGCAGTTTAGTGGCAGGGCCTCAGCCCCAGCATTTT.

The CDR3 DNA sequence: TGTGCTAGTGGTTTGGTACACAGGGCCAACACTGAAGCTTTCTTT. Translating it yields CASGLVHRANTEAFF. The chain links TRBV12-5 to TRBJ1-1, with D tentatively TRBD1 (6 bases). CDR1 is LGHNT, CDR2 FRNRAP, per germline. The CDR3 has 15 amino acids. Trimming removed 0 bases from V and 2 bases from J, with 10 bases in between.

The sample holds many counts of this clonotype. V and J are TRBV3-1 and TRBJ2-5; 7 nucleotides match TRBD2. Per germline, CDR1 LGHDT and CDR2 YNNKEL (reference sequence). The V and J ends lost 5 bases and 2 bases, in that order; junction bases with no gene match: 8. The CDR3 spans 15 residues. The CDR3 region has the DNA TGTGCCAGCAGCATCCGGGACTACCTTCAAGAGACCCAGTACTTC. It codes for CASSIRDYLQETQYF.

The table lists this clonotype with many counts. The chain is built from TRBV9 and TRBJ2-3, with D uncertain. Germline assignment: CDR1 SGDLS and CDR2 YYNGEE. The CDR3 has 15 amino acids. The V and J ends lost 2 bases and 0 bases respectively, with 10 bases between them. The chain's CDR3 is CASSVAGPSTDTQYF. The CDR3 nucleotides read TGTGCCAGCAGCGTGGCTGGTCCTAGCACAGATACGCAGTATTTT.

This clonotype was detected many times. This chain links TRBV4-1 with TRBJ2-1, with D perhaps matching TRBD1 or TRBD2 (5 bases each). CDR3 length equals 14 residues. CDR1 is MGHRA, CDR2 YSYEKL, per germline. The germline V and J ends were trimmed by 0 bases and 7 bases, with 10 bases remaining between them. The CDR3 sequence: CASSQDGEGNEQFF. CDR3 nucleotide sequence: TGCGCCAGCAGCCAAGATGGAGAGGGGAATGAGCAGTTCTTC.

Worth noting for this clonotype: Possible read error: a much larger clone is one base away. The chain recombines TRBV7-3 with TRBJ2-5; 15 positions agree with TRBD2. CDR1 SGHTA and CDR2 FQGTGA come from the germline V gene. CDR3 length: 18 residues. Trimming cost V 5 bases and J 11 bases; bases outside gene matches: 18. The CDR3 DNA follows: TGTGCCAGCAGCGCCCCGGGACTAGCGGGGGGATTAACCAATGAGCAGTACTTC. This codes for CASSAPGLAGGLTNEQYF. The full variable domain, rest sourced from reference TRBV7-3 and TRBJ2-5, is GAGVSQTPSNKVTEKGKYVELRCDPISGHTALYWYRQSLGQGPEFLIYFQGTGAADDSGLPNDRFFAVRPEGSVSTLKIQRTERGDSAVYLCASSAPGLAGGLTNEQYFGPGTRLLVL.

With regard to this clonotype: This sequence may be a read error, since a much larger clone differs from it by one base. The V and J genes are TRBV7-9 and TRBJ2-1; D might be TRBD2 (5 bases). V lost 7 bases and J 13 bases, leaving 20 bases between the germline ends. The CDR3 consists of 13 residues. Per the germline V gene, CDR1 is SEHNR and CDR2 is FQNEAQ (reference sequence). The DNA of the CDR3 is TGTGCCAGCACCTTGGACGAGGGAGAGACCCAGTTCTTC. This translates into CASTLDEGETQFF.

For this clonotype: A much larger clone is a single base away; this may be a read error. This is likely a read error, given that the CDR3 carries no conserved phenylalanine or tryptophan at its end. The V call is TRBV6-5, the J call TRBJ2-7, with 11 bases aligning to TRBD2. The CDR3 spans 15 residues. V dropped 0 bases and J dropped 7; count of bases not matched to a gene: 5. Germline CDR1 is MNHEY and CDR2 is SVGAGI. The CDR3 region has the DNA TGTGCCAGCAGTTACTCTAGCGGGGGGGCGGAAGAGCAGTACTTA. Protein: CASSYSSGGAEEQYL.

In this sample, this clonotype turned up a few times. The chain employs TRBV7-9 and TRBJ2-7; 10 bases fit TRBD2. The CDR3 has 18 amino acids. The germline CDR1 and CDR2 sequences are SEHNR and FQNEAQ (reference sequence). V dropped 3 bases and J dropped 2; count of bases not matched to a gene: 13. The CDR3 is CASSFTVWLAGDTYEQYF. CDR3 bases: TGTGCCAGCAGCTTCACAGTCTGGCTAGCGGGAGACACCTACGAGCAGTACTTC. Combining the CDR3 with reference TRBV7-9 and TRBJ2-7 gives the whole variable domain DTGVSQNPRHKITKRGQNVTFRCDPISEHNRLYWYRQTLGQGPEFLTYFQNEAQLEKSRLLSDRFSAERPKGSFSTLEIQRTEQGDSAMYLCASSFTVWLAGDTYEQYFGPGTRLTVT.

This clonotype came up a few times. This chain joins TRBV11-1 and TRBJ2-2; perhaps TRBD2 as D (6 bases). The ends were cut back, 5 bases at V and 9 bases at J, with 19 bases in the middle. The CDR3 is 15 amino acids. Per the germline V gene, CDR1 is SGHAT and CDR2 is FQDESV (reference sequence). The CDR3 protein is CASSEWGGLDRELFF. In DNA form, the CDR3 reads TGTGCCAGCAGCGAATGGGGAGGACTCGATCGGGAGCTGTTTTTT.

This clonotype was seen at least ten times. The V call is TRBV7-8, the J call TRBJ2-5; D is unclear. V lost 5 bases to trimming and J lost 0 bases, with 10 bases between them. The CDR3 is made up of 14 amino acids. Germline V gene sequence: CDR1 SGHVS, CDR2 FQNEAQ. CDR3 sequence: CASSRGRNQETQYF. The DNA of the CDR3 is TGTGCCAGCAGCCGAGGACGGAACCAAGAGACCCAGTACTTC.

The gene calls are TRBV28 and TRBJ2-7; no clear D gene. V shed 4 bases and J shed 0 bases, with 13 bases lying between them. The CDR3 sequence is 15 residues long. Germline V lookup: CDR1 MDHEN, CDR2 SYDVKM. DNA of the CDR3: TGTGCCAGCAGTTCCCCCGGGTCGAGCTCCTACGAGCAGTACTTC. It translates to CASSSPGSSSYEQYF. The entire variable domain, with the rest obtained from reference TRBV28 and TRBJ2-7, is as follows: DVKVTQSSRYLVKRTGEKVFLECVQDMDHENMFWYRQDPGLGLRLIYFSYDVKMKEKGDIPEGYSVSREKKERFSLILESASTNQTSMYLCASSSPGSSSYEQYFGPGTRLTVT.